Shown below are 29 T cell receptor beta chains from a single sample sequenced in a study of graft-versus-host responses after intestinal transplantation. The assay was immunoSEQ multiplex PCR, and TCRdb's table has in-frame clones only and misses some. Here the sample spans around 23,000 clones, 80% to 90% being singletons. The source was PBMCs, collected roughly 68 weeks after intestinal transplant. The receptors were gathered from a human patient who received an intestinal transplant, so some T cells may come from the graft donor.

The chain links TRBV11-3 to TRBJ1-3, with unresolved D. The V gene lost 5 bases and the J gene lost 6 bases, with 14 bases spanning the gap. This CDR3 spans 14 amino acids. CDR1 is SGHNT and CDR2 is YENEEA in the germline V gene. The CDR3 DNA sequence: TGTGCCAGCAGCCCGCGGGTTTGGTCAAACACCATATATTTT. Amino acids: CASSPRVWSNTIYF.

This chain links TRBV11-2 with TRBJ1-1; possible D gene TRBD1, 6 bases. The V and J ends lost 5 bases and 2 bases respectively, with 18 bases between them. This CDR3 spans 16 amino acids. Germline CDR1 reads SGHAT; CDR2 reads FQNNGV. This CDR3 is CASSVGDRIPNTEAFF. CDR3 nucleotides: TGTGCCAGCAGCGTAGGCGACAGGATCCCAAACACTGAAGCTTTCTTT.

This rearrangement joins TRBV6-5 to TRBJ2-1; D gene ambiguous. V lost 4 bases and J lost 4, with 8 bases in between. CDR3 length: 13 residues. The germline V gene encodes CDR1 MNHEY and CDR2 SVGAGI. The CDR3 reads CASSFAQYNEQFF. The CDR3 DNA is TGTGCCAGCAGTTTCGCACAGTACAATGAGCAGTTCTTC.

This rearrangement joins TRBV11-2 to TRBJ2-7, with D possibly TRBD1 on 6 matching bases. The V gene lost 5 bases and the J gene lost 2 bases, with 16 bases spanning the gap. CDR3 size: 15 residues. Germline values: CDR1 SGHAT, CDR2 FQNNGV. The CDR3 coding sequence is TGTGCCAGCAGCATATACAGGGTGAAAACCTACGAGCAGTACTTC. This codes for CASSIYRVKTYEQYF.

The chain joins TRBV12-5 to TRBJ2-2; 10 positions match TRBD1. The CDR3 contains 15 residues. J was trimmed by 7 bases and V by 6 bases; bases with no gene match: 8. The germline V gene has CDR1 LGHNT and CDR2 FRNRAP. The CDR3 region has the DNA TGTGCTAGTGGCTACGACAGGGGGCAGGGCGGGGAGCTGTTTTTT. It is translated as CASGYDRGQGGELFF.

Written as DNA, the CDR3 is TGTGCCAGCAGTTTCGGGCAGTTCGAGCAGTACTTC. Its protein is CASSFGQFEQYF. This chain connects TRBV28 to TRBJ2-7; no firm D call. In germline, CDR1 is MDHEN, CDR2 SYDVKM. The CDR3 runs to 12 residues. V was trimmed by 3 bases and J by 6 bases, leaving 9 bases between them.

The rearrangement joins TRBV6-1 to TRBJ2-4; 10 nucleotides match TRBD2. J was trimmed by 2 bases and V by 2 bases; bases with no gene match: 12. The germline V gene encodes CDR1 MNHNS and CDR2 SASEGT. The CDR3 loop spans 19 amino acids. The CDR3 sequence is CASSERVLAGVLSKNIQYF. CDR3 in DNA: TGTGCCAGCAGTGAAAGAGTCCTAGCGGGAGTCCTTTCCAAAAACATTCAGTACTTC.

The V call is TRBV9, the J call TRBJ2-1; no definite D call. The CDR3 runs 14 residues. The V gene lost 4 bases and the J gene lost 4 bases, with 12 bases spanning the gap. Germline CDR1 is SGDLS and CDR2 is YYNGEE. The CDR3 loop is CASSLMTEYNEQFF. For the CDR3, the DNA is TGTGCCAGCAGCCTAATGACTGAATACAATGAGCAGTTCTTC.

The chain carries TRBV6-1 and TRBJ2-7; D unresolved. Trimming removed 5 bases from V and 0 bases from J, with 11 bases in between. CDR1 is MNHNS, CDR2 SASEGT, per germline. The CDR3 spans 14 residues. The CDR3 region is CASSPNMVSYEQYF. CDR3 coding DNA: TGTGCCAGCAGTCCTAATATGGTCTCCTACGAGCAGTACTTC.

This chain links TRBV9 with TRBJ2-7; possibly TRBD1 for D (6 bases). The CDR3 contains 14 residues. Trimming shortened V by 5 bases and J by 3 bases, and 15 bases separated the two germline ends. Germline V lookup: CDR1 SGDLS, CDR2 YYNGEE. Written as DNA, the CDR3 is TGTGCCAGCAGTGCCCCGAACAGGGACTACGAGCAGTACTTC. It codes for CASSAPNRDYEQYF.

As for this clone: A clone one base away is much larger, so this may be a read error. J is TRBJ2-7 and V is TRBV5-1; 9 nucleotides agree with TRBD1. The CDR3 extends over 16 amino acids. J gave up 2 bases and V 3 bases, and 9 bases lay outside the gene matches. The germline CDR1 and CDR2 sequences are SGHRS and YFSETQ. The CDR3 DNA reads TGCGCCAGCAGCTGGGGAGGGACAGGGCGGGCCTACGAGCAGTACTTC. Protein product: CASSWGGTGRAYEQYF. Full variable domain (missing parts from reference TRBV5-1 and TRBJ2-7): KAGVTQTPRYLIKTRGQQVTLSCSPISGHRSVSWYQQTPGQGLQFLFEYFSETQRNKGNFPGRFSGRQFSNSRSEMNVSTLELGDSALYLCASSWGGTGRAYEQYFGPGTRLTVT.

This chain uses TRBV30 with TRBJ2-1, with a weak D call TRBD1 (5 bases). There are 12 residues in the CDR3. Looked up from germline, CDR1 is GTSNPN and CDR2 is SVGIG (reference sequence). Trimming cost V 2 bases and J 6 bases, with 8 bases left between them. Here the CDR3 reads CAWSRTINEQFF. The CDR3, as DNA: TGTGCCTGGAGTCGGACAATCAATGAGCAGTTCTTC.

This clone was observed a handful of times. The CDR3 nucleotides are TGTGCCAGCAGTGAATCCCCCCCTAGCGACGAGCAGTACTTC. Its translation is CASSESPPSDEQYF. The rearrangement links TRBV25-1 to TRBJ2-7; TRBD2 might be the D (6 bases). Trimming removed 1 base from V and 5 bases from J, with 12 bases in between. Per germline, CDR1 MGHDK and CDR2 SYGVNS. This CDR3 is 14 amino acids long.

In this sample, this clone turned up a few times. V gene TRBV4-2 combines with J gene TRBJ1-6; TRBD1 matches at 9 bases. The germline V gene encodes CDR1 LGHNA and CDR2 YNFKEQ. The CDR3 is 17 residues long. J gave up 10 bases and V 1 base, and 11 bases lay outside the gene matches. CDR3 nucleotides: TGTGCCAGCAGCCAAGGCGAACCGGACAGGGGAGGCTCACCCCTCCACTTT. Translation: CASSQGEPDRGGSPLHF.

The chain recombines TRBV30 with TRBJ2-5; 14 bases map to TRBD2. The DNA end favors TRBJ2-7, so the J call may be wrong. This CDR3 spans 16 amino acids. The germline CDR1 and CDR2 sequences are GTSNPN and SVGIG (reference sequence). CDR3 sequence: CAWSVGTSGSMNEQYF. In nucleotides, the CDR3 is TGTGCCTGGAGTGTGGGGACTAGCGGGAGCATGAACGAGCAGTACTTC.

This clone was recorded only once. The chain joins TRBV23-1 to TRBJ2-1, with D uncertain. TRBV23-1 is reported as an ORF; its role is uncertain. The CDR3 sequence is 13 residues long. Between the trimmed V and J ends, which lost 6 bases and 0 bases, there was a span of 6 bases. The CDR3 nucleotides are TGCGCCAGCAGACCGGCCTCCTACAATGAGCAGTTCTTC. Amino acids: CASRPASYNEQFF.

The chain is built from TRBV20-1 and TRBJ2-7; 8 nucleotides align to TRBD1. The CDR3 runs to 11 residues. The germline V gene has CDR1 DFQATT and CDR2 SNEGSKA (reference sequence). CDR3 in DNA: TGCAGCCCGGACAGGGTGGGCGAGCAGTACTTC. Translation: CSPDRVGEQYF.

The chain recombines TRBV15 with TRBJ2-3, with a tentative D call TRBD2 (7 bases). V was clipped by 3 bases and J by 4 bases, with 29 bases between them. The CDR3 covers 20 residues. CDR1 and CDR2 from the germline V gene are LNHNV and YYDKDF (reference sequence). In nucleotides, the CDR3 is TGTGCCACCAGCAGTCCGCTCGGAGGGGGAACGGGAGGAGACTCAGATACGCAGTATTTT. Protein: CATSSPLGGGTGGDSDTQYF.

This sequence joins TRBV30 and TRBJ1-3; D call uncertain. CDR1 and CDR2 (germline): GTSNPN, SVGIG (reference sequence). The V gene lost 2 bases and the J gene lost 9 bases, with 8 bases spanning the gap. The CDR3 consists of 11 residues. CDR3: CAWSPGGTIYF. CDR3 DNA sequence: TGTGCCTGGAGTCCGGGCGGCACCATATATTTT.

The chain recombines TRBV2 with TRBJ2-7; 10 bases agree with TRBD1. CDR1 and CDR2 from the germline V gene are SNHLY and FYNNEI. The length of the CDR3 is 14 residues. V trimming: 11 bases; J trimming: 1 base; junction bases outside the gene matches: 8. CDR3 protein: CAGWDRGLSYEQYF. CDR3 DNA: TGTGCCGGATGGGACAGGGGTCTGTCCTACGAGCAGTACTTC.

CDR3 sequence: CASSDVSPRKQYGYTF. The CDR3 DNA sequence: TGCGCCAGCAGTGACGTCAGCCCGCGTAAGCAATATGGCTACACCTTC. The genes are TRBV10-2 and TRBJ1-2; D remains ambiguous. V was pared by 3 bases and J by 5 bases, with 19 bases between. The CDR3 spans 16 residues. CDR1 and CDR2 (germline): WSHSY, SAAADI.

The chain employs TRBV19 and TRBJ1-5, with a weak D call TRBD1 (5 bases). Per germline, CDR1 LNHDA and CDR2 SQIVND (reference sequence). Trimming pared 6 bases from V and 7 bases from J, leaving 16 bases between. The length of the CDR3 is 14 residues. The CDR3 sequence: CASSPLGGGQPQHF. The CDR3 bases are TGTGCCAGTAGCCCCCTCGGGGGAGGCCAGCCCCAGCATTTT.

This clone came up once. J is TRBJ2-3 and V is TRBV5-1, with D maybe TRBD2 (6 bases). Germline V gives CDR1 SGHRS, CDR2 YFSETQ. V was shortened by 3 bases and J by 2 bases, with 13 bases between the two germline ends. The CDR3 is 15 amino acids. The chain's CDR3 is CASSSGGGNTDTQYF. In DNA, the CDR3 is TGCGCCAGCAGCTCCGGTGGGGGGAACACAGATACGCAGTATTTT. The full variable domain, in which reference TRBV5-1 and TRBJ2-3 provide the parts outside the CDR3, is KAGVTQTPRYLIKTRGQQVTLSCSPISGHRSVSWYQQTPGQGLQFLFEYFSETQRNKGNFPGRFSGRQFSNSRSEMNVSTLELGDSALYLCASSSGGGNTDTQYFGPGTRLTVL.

The rearrangement uses TRBV7-8 and TRBJ2-5; 11 bases match TRBD1. The CDR3 sequence is 15 residues long. Germline V CDR1 and CDR2: SGHVS, FQNEAQ. V shed 5 bases, J shed 5 bases, and the junction held 7 bases outside the gene matches. The chain's CDR3 is CASSLGTGGGETQYF. DNA of the CDR3: TGTGCCAGCAGCCTCGGGACAGGGGGTGGGGAGACCCAGTACTTC.

This sequence joins TRBV10-1 and TRBJ2-1; no definite D call. In germline, CDR1 is WNHNN, CDR2 SYGVQD (reference sequence). Trimming cost V 5 bases and J 1 base, with 3 bases left between them. The CDR3 runs to 12 residues. In nucleotides, the CDR3 is TGCGCCAGCAGTCATTCCTACAATGAGCAGTTCTTC. Translation: CASSHSYNEQFF.

The gene calls are TRBV29-1 and TRBJ2-7; D may correspond to TRBD1 or TRBD2 (5 bases each). Germline V gene lookup returns CDR1 SQVTM and CDR2 ANQGSEA. The CDR3 consists of 15 residues. V was clipped by 4 bases and J by 3 bases, with 19 bases between them. In DNA, the CDR3 is TGCAGCGTTGTTCCCCGGGGCCTAAGGGACTACGAGCAGTACTTC. This gives the protein CSVVPRGLRDYEQYF.

The gene calls are TRBV5-4 and TRBJ1-1; D not resolved. Germline-derived CDR1 and CDR2 are SGHNT and YYREEE (reference sequence). V was clipped by 4 bases and J by 4 bases, with 17 bases between them. The CDR3 has 15 amino acids. DNA for the CDR3: TGTGCCAGCAGCCTAATGCGGTTCGGGAGCACTGAAGCTTTCTTT. This codes for CASSLMRFGSTEAFF.

This clone was recorded a few times. The rearrangement links TRBV29-1 to TRBJ2-1, with a weak D call TRBD1 (5 bases). Trimming removed 7 bases from V and 4 bases from J, with 11 bases in between. The CDR3 extends over 12 amino acids. Germline-derived CDR1 and CDR2 are SQVTM and ANQGSEA. For the CDR3, the DNA is TGCAGCGGTGGGGCTAATTACAATGAGCAGTTCTTC. It yields the protein CSGGANYNEQFF.

V gene TRBV2 combines with J gene TRBJ1-5, with 8 bases matching TRBD1. The germline CDR1 and CDR2 sequences are SNHLY and FYNNEI. The CDR3 has 14 residues. Trimming took 6 bases from V and 4 from J; bases not matched to a gene: 5. The CDR3: CASRDRGGNQPQHF. CDR3 coding DNA: TGTGCCAGCAGAGACAGGGGCGGAAATCAGCCCCAGCATTTT.